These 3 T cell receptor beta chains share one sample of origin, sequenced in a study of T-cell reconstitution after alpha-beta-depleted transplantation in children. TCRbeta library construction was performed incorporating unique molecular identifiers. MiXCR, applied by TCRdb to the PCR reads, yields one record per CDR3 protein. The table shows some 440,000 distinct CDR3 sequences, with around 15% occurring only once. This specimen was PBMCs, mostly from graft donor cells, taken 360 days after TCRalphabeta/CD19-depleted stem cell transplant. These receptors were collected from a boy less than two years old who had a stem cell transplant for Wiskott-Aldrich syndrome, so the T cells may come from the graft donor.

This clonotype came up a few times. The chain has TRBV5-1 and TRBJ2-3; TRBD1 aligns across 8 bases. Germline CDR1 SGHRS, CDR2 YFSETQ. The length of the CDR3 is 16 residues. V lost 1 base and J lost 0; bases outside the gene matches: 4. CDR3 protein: CASSLTGGVSTDTQYF. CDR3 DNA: TGCGCCAGCAGCTTGACAGGGGGAGTTAGCACAGATACGCAGTATTTT.

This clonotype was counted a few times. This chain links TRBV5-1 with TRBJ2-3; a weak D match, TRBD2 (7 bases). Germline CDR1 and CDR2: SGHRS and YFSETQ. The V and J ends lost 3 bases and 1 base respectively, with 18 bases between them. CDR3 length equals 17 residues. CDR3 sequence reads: CASSSFLWEGGTDTQYF. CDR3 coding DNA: TGCGCCAGCAGCTCCTTCTTGTGGGAGGGGGGCACAGATACGCAGTATTTT.

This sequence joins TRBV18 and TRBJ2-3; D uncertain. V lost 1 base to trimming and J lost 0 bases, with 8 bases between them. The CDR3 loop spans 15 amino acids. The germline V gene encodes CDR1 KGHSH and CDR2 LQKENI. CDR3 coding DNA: TGTGCCAGCTCACCACTGCCATTCAGCACAGATACGCAGTATTTT. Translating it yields CASSPLPFSTDTQYF.